The present entry profiles one TCR beta chain with its context. The conserved phenylalanine or tryptophan is not found at the CDR3 terminus, so this likely reflects a read error. The record originates from a study of tumor-infiltrating lymphocytes in oesophageal squamous cell carcinoma. This CDR3 contains 16 residues. Per germline, CDR1 MNHEY and CDR2 SMNVEV (reference sequence). The ends were cut back, 4 bases at V and 0 bases at J, with 14 bases in the middle. A single record per CDR3 protein comes from TCRdb applying MiXCR to the reads. Among 9,500 to 12,000 distinct CDR3 sequences listed, about three fifths were seen once.

The TCR sequence derives from a female donor with esophageal squamous cell carcinoma. V is TRBV27 and J is TRBJ2-3; tentatively, D is TRBD2 (5 bases). The specimen sequenced was blood. The CDR3, as DNA: TGTGCCAGCAGTTCGAGAGCGGTTACTAGCACAGATACGCAGTATTTG. It translates to CASSSRAVTSTDTQYL.